This TCR beta chain was sequenced during a study of CD4 T cells in relation to SARS-CoV-2 and coronaviruses. About this clone itself: Its antigen is unidentified.

90,000 to 100,000 naive or memory CD4+ cells were cultured with CEF peptides for more than nine days. CEF-cultured naive and memory CD4+ T cell DNA got survey-level sequencing. Profiling relied on immunoSEQ multiplex PCR, and the TCRdb table lists in-frame clones only, not all of them. The data show some 43,000 clones, roughly four fifths seen once. V shed 0 bases and J shed 6 bases, with 19 bases lying between them. The CDR3 runs 17 residues. From germline, CDR1 is SGDLS and CDR2 YYNGEE. V usage is TRBV9 and J usage is TRBJ2-1; D gene unclear. The material sequenced was naive CD4+ T cells from PBMCs, cultured in vitro. Regarding subset: naive CD4+ T cells isolated by negative enrichment. The receptor was isolated from an adult with COVID-19. The CDR3 loop reads CASSVAFSARMCNEQFF. The DNA for the CDR3 is TGTGCCAGCAGCGTAGCTTTTTCAGCGCGTATGTGCAATGAGCAGTTCTTC. Filled out from reference TRBV9 and TRBJ2-1, the complete variable domain reads DSGVTQTPKHLITATGQRVTLRCSPRSGDLSVYWYQQSLDQGLQFLIQYYNGEERAKGNILERFSAQQFPDLHSELNLSSLELGDSALYFCASSVAFSARMCNEQFFGPGTRLTVL.